A single sample is the source of the 32 T cell receptor beta chains below, sequenced in a study of T cell repertoires in cytomegalovirus infection. TCRdb re-derived calls from the reads in MiXCR, one entry per CDR3 protein. The sample carries roughly 230,000 distinct CDR3 sequences, about 15% recorded once. Input material: CD8+ T cells from PBMCs. These receptor sequences come from a human donor in good health (CMV status not recorded). Some clones in this sample may be carry-over from other donors' samples.

This clonotype was seen just once. The chain recombines TRBV28 with TRBJ2-1; TRBD2 matches 9 bases. The V gene's germline CDR1 is MDHEN and CDR2 SYDVKM. V shed 5 bases, J shed 3 bases, and the junction held 8 bases outside the gene matches. CDR3 length equals 16 residues. CDR3 sequence: CASSPPLSGGYNEQFF. The CDR3 nucleotides are TGTGCCAGCAGTCCTCCACTTAGCGGGGGCTACAATGAGCAGTTCTTC.

This clonotype was seen a handful of times. The V call is TRBV4-2, the J call TRBJ1-2; D call uncertain. CDR1 LGHNA and CDR2 YNFKEQ come from the germline V gene. This CDR3 has 15 residues. The germline V and J ends were trimmed by 1 base and 0 bases, with 9 bases remaining between them. The CDR3 sequence is CASSQAGTANYGYTF. For the CDR3, the DNA is TGTGCCAGCAGCCAAGCAGGAACCGCTAACTATGGCTACACCTTC.

V is TRBV20-1 and J is TRBJ2-5; unclear D gene. CDR1 and CDR2 (germline): DFQATT, SNEGSKA (reference sequence). The V end was cut by 3 bases, the J end by 2 bases, with 10 bases between. The CDR3 sequence is 13 residues long. CDR3 coding DNA: TGCAGTGCTAGTCCAGGAGTACAAGAGACCCAGTACTTC. Its translation: CSASPGVQETQYF.

This clonotype was detected many times. The rearrangement joins TRBV5-4 to TRBJ2-1; D is perhaps TRBD2 (6 bases). In germline, CDR1 is SGHNT, CDR2 YYREEE (reference sequence). The CDR3 runs 13 residues. Deletions cut 5 bases from V and 8 bases from J, with 14 bases between. The CDR3 DNA is TGTGCCAGCAGGGAGGGACCCCCGGATGAGCAGTTCTTC. It is translated as CASREGPPDEQFF.

The V and J genes are TRBV7-6 and TRBJ2-7; D possibly corresponds to TRBD2 (6 bases). Trimming shortened V by 5 bases and J by 2 bases, and 22 bases separated the two germline ends. This CDR3 region has 17 residues. Germline V gene sequence: CDR1 SGHVS, CDR2 FNYEAQ. This CDR3 is CASSPNHISGVPYEQYF. The DNA of the CDR3 is TGTGCCAGCAGCCCGAACCACATATCGGGGGTCCCCTACGAGCAGTACTTC.

This clonotype was counted between two and nine times. The chain uses TRBV28 and TRBJ1-2, with D unresolved. With 5 bases removed from V and 10 bases from J, the gap between germline ends came to 20 bases. The CDR3 has 14 residues. Germline CDR1 reads MDHEN; CDR2 reads SYDVKM. The CDR3 loop is CASSLRTAAVDYTF. CDR3 bases: TGTGCCAGCAGTCTGCGGACCGCCGCAGTCGACTACACCTTC.

A few counts support this clonotype. This chain uses TRBV28 with TRBJ2-7; D perhaps matches TRBD2 (5 bases). This CDR3 spans 15 amino acids. V shed 6 bases and J shed 3 bases, with 18 bases lying between them. Germline values: CDR1 MDHEN, CDR2 SYDVKM. The CDR3: CASRLSGGKLYEQYF. The CDR3 nucleotides read TGTGCCAGCAGACTAAGCGGTGGGAAGCTCTACGAGCAGTACTTC.

This clonotype was detected only a few times. This CDR3 reads CASSYVELAAQETQYF. CDR3 bases: TGTGCCAGCAGTTACGTGGAACTAGCGGCGCAAGAGACCCAGTACTTC. The chain carries TRBV6-2 or TRBV6-3 and TRBJ2-5; 8 bases fit TRBD2. Trimming at V came to 2 bases and at J to 2 bases, leaving 7 bases not matched to a gene. Germline assignment: CDR1 MNHEY and CDR2 SVGEGT. The CDR3 has 16 residues.

This clonotype showed up just a few times. This chain links TRBV20-1 with TRBJ2-4; 13 bases agree with TRBD2. CDR1 DFQATT and CDR2 SNEGSKA come from the germline V gene (reference sequence). The CDR3 runs to 20 residues. With V trimmed by 4 bases and J by 0 bases, 15 bases remained unmatched. The CDR3 DNA reads as TGCAGTGCTACCTCTAATGGGGGACTAGCGGGGACGCTAGCCAAAAACATTCAGTACTTC. It encodes CSATSNGGLAGTLAKNIQYF.

The chain has TRBV28 and TRBJ2-7, with D possibly called TRBD1 or TRBD2 (5 bases each). Germline V gene sequence: CDR1 MDHEN, CDR2 SYDVKM. Trimming stripped 4 bases from V and 3 bases from J, with 13 bases between. The CDR3 totals 14 residues. In DNA, the CDR3 is TGTGCCAGCAGTTCCCCGGGGCCGAGCTACGAGCAGTACTTC. Translating it yields CASSSPGPSYEQYF.

The V call is TRBV5-4, the J call TRBJ2-3; TRBD2 is a possible D gene (5 bases). This CDR3 contains 14 residues. The germline V gene has CDR1 SGHNT and CDR2 YYREEE (reference sequence). With 2 bases removed from V and 2 bases from J, the gap between germline ends came to 9 bases. CDR3 amino acids: CASSFEAVTDTQYF. Written as DNA, the CDR3 is TGTGCCAGCAGCTTCGAAGCGGTCACAGATACGCAGTATTTT.

This clonotype has more than one count but fewer than ten. The V call is TRBV5-5, the J call TRBJ1-1; TRBD1 agrees at 12 bases. The CDR3 length is 18 residues. Losses at the gene ends were 6 bases for V and 4 bases for J; bases not matched to a gene: 16. The germline CDR1 and CDR2 sequences are SGHKS and YYEKEE (reference sequence). CDR3 sequence (DNA): TGTGCCAGCAACCCCAATTGGGGACAGGGGGCGCCGGGCACTGAAGCTTTCTTT. Protein sequence: CASNPNWGQGAPGTEAFF.

The chain combines TRBV12-3 or TRBV12-4 with TRBJ1-1; D unclear. V dropped 6 bases and J dropped 5 bases, with 10 bases sitting between them. CDR3 length equals 12 residues. Here the CDR3 reads CASRRVQTEAFF. CDR3 nucleotides: TGTGCCAGCAGAAGAGTCCAGACTGAAGCTTTCTTT.

This sequence joins TRBV4-3 and TRBJ2-5; 9 nucleotides agree with TRBD1. Unmatched junction bases numbered 21, after V lost 3 bases and J lost 1 base. The CDR3 is 21 amino acids. Germline lookup yields CDR1 LGHNA and CDR2 YSLEER. The CDR3, as DNA: TGCGCCAGCAGCCACTCCGCGGGGATTACAGGGGGCGACGGTCCCCAAGAGACCCAGTACTTC. Its protein product is CASSHSAGITGGDGPQETQYF.

This clonotype was counted ten times or more. V usage is TRBV12-3 or TRBV12-4 and J usage is TRBJ2-7; 9 bases map to TRBD1. V was clipped by 3 bases and J by 3 bases; unmatched bases: 12. The CDR3 totals 17 residues. The CDR3, as DNA: TGTGCCAGCAGTTTGGTGATTTACCGGGACAGGGACTACGAGCAGTACTTC. It specifies CASSLVIYRDRDYEQYF.

This clonotype was observed a few times. J is TRBJ2-1 and V is TRBV10-3, with 8 nucleotides matching TRBD1. The junction had 18 bases not matched to a gene; V was cut back by 3 bases and J by 8 bases. Germline V gene sequence: CDR1 ENHRY, CDR2 SYGVKD. The CDR3 extends over 18 amino acids. CDR3 sequence reads: CAISDQGAPTSFSDEQFF. In DNA, the CDR3 is TGTGCCATCAGTGATCAGGGGGCCCCCACATCGTTTAGTGATGAGCAGTTCTTC.

This clonotype was counted only a few times. The CDR3 region is CASSLDLWAYPANTGELFF. In DNA, the CDR3 is TGTGCCAGCAGCTTAGATCTTTGGGCCTACCCCGCGAACACCGGGGAGCTGTTTTTT. The genes are TRBV11-2 and TRBJ2-2; D is undetermined. The CDR3 sequence is 19 residues long. The germline V gene encodes CDR1 SGHAT and CDR2 FQNNGV. Trimming left V 0 bases short and J 0 bases short, with 17 bases between.

This clonotype was detected a few times. J is TRBJ2-7 and V is TRBV12-3 or TRBV12-4; 8 positions match TRBD2. The CDR3 spans 15 residues. With V trimmed by 3 bases and J by 2 bases, 6 bases remained unmatched. CDR3 protein: CASSFGGGPTYEQYF. In DNA form, the CDR3 reads TGTGCCAGCAGTTTCGGCGGGGGGCCAACCTACGAGCAGTACTTC.

The sample holds a few counts of this clonotype. The CDR3 sequence is CASSQRASGGSSYEQYF. The CDR3 DNA is TGCGCCAGCAGCCAGCGGGCTAGCGGGGGAAGCTCCTACGAGCAGTACTTC. The chain has TRBV4-1 and TRBJ2-7; 10 bases line up with TRBD2. CDR1 is MGHRA and CDR2 is YSYEKL in the germline V gene. CDR3 length: 17 amino acids. V shed 3 bases, J shed 0 bases, and the junction held 8 bases outside the gene matches.

This clonotype was recorded at least ten times. The genes are TRBV7-9 and TRBJ1-2; D gene uncertain. In germline, CDR1 is SEHNR, CDR2 FQNEAQ (reference sequence). The CDR3 contains 13 residues. V gave up 5 bases and J gave up 4 bases, with 11 bases separating them. The CDR3 DNA reads as TGTGCCAGCAGCCTAGGGATGCGCTATGGCTACACCTTC. Translated, it gives CASSLGMRYGYTF.

This clonotype was picked up a small number of times. The gene calls are TRBV27 and TRBJ1-2; a possible D gene is TRBD1 (6 bases). Deletions cut 4 bases from V and 5 bases from J, with 17 bases between. CDR1 is MNHEY and CDR2 is SMNVEV in the germline V gene (reference sequence). The length of the CDR3 is 15 residues. The CDR3 loop reads CASSWGRGPDYGYTF. Written as DNA, the CDR3 is TGTGCCAGCAGTTGGGGCAGGGGACCCGATTATGGCTACACCTTC.

This clonotype was found a few times. A read error may produce the germline difference seen at one junction end. The gene calls are TRBV7-6 and TRBJ1-1; D gene ambiguous. This CDR3 spans 13 amino acids. Germline-derived CDR1 and CDR2 are SGHVS and FNYEAQ. DNA of the CDR3: TGTGCCAACAGCTTACGAGTGAACACTGAAGCTTTCTTT. Its translation is CANSLRVNTEAFF. Filled out from reference TRBV7-6 and TRBJ1-1, the complete variable domain reads GAGVSQSPRYKVTKRGQDVALRCDPISGHVSLYWYRQALGQGPEFLTYFNYEAQQDKSGLPNDRFSAERPEGSISTLTIQRTEQRDSAMYRCANSLRVNTEAFFGQGTRLTVV.

The chain has TRBV11-2 and TRBJ2-5; 8 bases match TRBD1. The CDR3 consists of 15 residues. V shed 3 bases and J 5 bases; nucleotides not matched to a gene: 8. Germline loops: CDR1 SGHAT, CDR2 FQNNGV. Written as DNA, the CDR3 is TGTGCCAGCAGCTTTCCAGGGGGCGACCGGGAGACCCAGTACTTC. Residues: CASSFPGGDRETQYF.

This clonotype has at least ten counts. The rearrangement links TRBV7-9 to TRBJ1-2; the D is unclear. V was pared by 5 bases and J by 4 bases, with 5 bases between. Germline loops: CDR1 SEHNR, CDR2 FQNEAQ (reference sequence). The CDR3 covers 11 residues. The CDR3 DNA reads as TGTGCCAGCAGCCCTCTCTATGGCTACACCTTC. It encodes CASSPLYGYTF. Full variable domain (outside the CDR3, taken from reference TRBV7-9 and TRBJ1-2): DTGVSQNPRHKITKRGQNVTFRCDPISEHNRLYWYRQTLGQGPEFLTYFQNEAQLEKSRLLSDRFSAERPKGSFSTLEIQRTEQGDSAMYLCASSPLYGYTFGSGTRLTVV.

For this clonotype: Given a much more abundant clone one base away, this may be a read error. V gene TRBV7-6 combines with J gene TRBJ1-3; tentatively, D is TRBD1 (6 bases). CDR3 size: 13 residues. Germline CDR1 and CDR2: SGHVS and FNYEAQ. The CDR3 protein is CDSSPDSGNTIYF. The CDR3 coding sequence is TGTGACAGCAGCCCGGACAGCGGAAACACCATATATTTT.

This clonotype was detected many times. The rearrangement links TRBV12-3 or TRBV12-4 to TRBJ2-7, with TRBD1 matching 7 bases. The junction had 11 bases not matched to a gene; V was cut back by 6 bases and J by 3 bases. CDR3 length: 15 amino acids. This CDR3 is CASSPRRGPNYEQYF. CDR3 nucleotides: TGTGCCAGCAGCCCCCGAAGGGGGCCTAACTACGAGCAGTACTTC.

This clonotype appeared many times. The chain recombines TRBV7-6 with TRBJ2-7, with 12 bases lining up with TRBD2. In germline, CDR1 is SGHVS, CDR2 FNYEAQ. The V segment lost 5 bases and the J segment 3 bases; nucleotides outside the gene matches: 5. This CDR3 is 15 amino acids long. For the CDR3, the DNA is TGTGCCAGCAGCCCATCGACTAGCGGGGGCTACGAGCAGTACTTC. Its protein product is CASSPSTSGGYEQYF.

This clonotype has a count of ten or more. The V call is TRBV12-3 or TRBV12-4, the J call TRBJ2-7; D not resolved. V shed 2 bases and J shed 0 bases, with 8 bases lying between them. The CDR3 totals 14 residues. CDR3: CASSLFAVSYEQYF. The CDR3 DNA reads TGTGCCAGCAGTTTATTCGCGGTCTCCTACGAGCAGTACTTC.

This clonotype was counted at least ten times. The DNA of the CDR3 is TGTGCCAGCACCAGAAGATGGGGAAGTAGCGGTACTCCTAGCTCCTACGAGCAGTACTTC. This translates into CASTRRWGSSGTPSSYEQYF. The chain joins TRBV7-8 to TRBJ2-7; D perhaps matches TRBD2 (6 bases). The germline V gene encodes CDR1 SGHVS and CDR2 FQNEAQ. CDR3 length equals 20 residues. The V and J ends lost 7 bases and 0 bases respectively, with 31 bases between them.

The chain combines TRBV6-5 with TRBJ2-7; 9 bases fit TRBD1. CDR1 is MNHEY, CDR2 SVGAGI, per germline. The CDR3 is 14 residues long. J gave up 2 bases and V 8 bases, and 7 bases lay outside the gene matches. CDR3 coding DNA: TGTGCCAGCCGGACCGGGACAGGGCCCTACGAGCAGTACTTC. It encodes CASRTGTGPYEQYF.

This clonotype appeared many times. The gene calls are TRBV6-5 and TRBJ2-3; 10 bases fit TRBD2. The V gene's germline CDR1 is MNHEY and CDR2 SVGAGI. Germline trimming cut 4 bases from V and 7 bases from J; bases unmatched to any gene: 14. The CDR3 runs 17 residues. Here the CDR3 reads CASSFRASGGSRNTQYF. The CDR3 DNA is TGTGCCAGCAGTTTTAGGGCTAGCGGGGGAAGTCGGAATACGCAGTATTTT.

This clonotype has a count of ten or more. The V and J genes are TRBV7-8 and TRBJ2-7; D is perhaps TRBD1 (6 bases). CDR1 SGHVS and CDR2 FQNEAQ come from the germline V gene. The CDR3 runs 12 residues. The ends were cut back, 7 bases at V and 4 bases at J, with 11 bases in the middle. Here the CDR3 DNA reads TGTGCCAGCATGGGGGCCGCTTACGAGCAGTACTTC. Translation: CASMGAAYEQYF.